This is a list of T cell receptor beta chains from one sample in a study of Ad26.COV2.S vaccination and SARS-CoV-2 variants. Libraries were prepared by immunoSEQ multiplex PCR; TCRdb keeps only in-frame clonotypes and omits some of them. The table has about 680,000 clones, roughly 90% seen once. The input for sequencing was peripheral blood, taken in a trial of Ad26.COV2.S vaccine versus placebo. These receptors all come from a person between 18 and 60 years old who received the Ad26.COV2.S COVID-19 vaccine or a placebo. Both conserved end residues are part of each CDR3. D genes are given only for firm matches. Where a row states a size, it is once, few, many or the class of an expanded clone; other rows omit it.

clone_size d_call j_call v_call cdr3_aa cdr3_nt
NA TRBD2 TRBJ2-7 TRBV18 CASSPNSGGSSYEQYF TGTGCCAGCTCCCCTAACTCGGGGGGAAGCTCCTACGAGCAGTACTTC
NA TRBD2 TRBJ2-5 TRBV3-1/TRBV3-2 CASTREGEETQYF TGTGCCAGCACGCGGGAGGGGGAGGAGACCCAGTACTTC
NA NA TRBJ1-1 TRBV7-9 CASSLENTEAFF TGTGCCAGCAGCTTGGAGAACACTGAAGCTTTCTTT
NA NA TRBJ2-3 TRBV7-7 CASSPHVGVLSTDTQYF TGTGCTAGCAGCCCGCACGTTGGCGTGTTGAGCACAGATACGCAGTATTTT
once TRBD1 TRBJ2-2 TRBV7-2 CASSPRRLQGATGELFF TGTGCCAGCAGCCCCCGCCGTCTACAGGGGGCCACCGGGGAGCTGTTTTTT
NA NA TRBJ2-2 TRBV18 CASSPTSPGGANTGELFF TGTGCCAGCTCACCAACATCCCCGGGCGGGGCGAACACCGGGGAGCTGTTTTTT
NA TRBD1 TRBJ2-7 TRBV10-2 CASSVADRVSYEQYF TGCGCCAGCAGTGTCGCCGACAGGGTTTCCTACGAGCAGTACTTC
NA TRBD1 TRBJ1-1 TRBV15 CATSRATGGDTEAFF TGTGCCACCAGCAGAGCGACAGGGGGGGACACTGAAGCTTTCTTT
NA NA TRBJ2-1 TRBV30 CAWSVLNEQFF TGTGCCTGGAGTGTACTCAATGAGCAGTTCTTC
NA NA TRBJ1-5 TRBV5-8 CASSFRGTRNQPQHF TGTGCCAGCAGCTTCAGGGGTACGCGCAATCAGCCCCAGCATTTT
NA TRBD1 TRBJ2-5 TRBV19 CASSIDLGTASRTQYF TGTGCCAGTAGTATAGATCTCGGGACAGCCAGCAGGACCCAGTACTTC
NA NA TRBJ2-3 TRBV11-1 CASSLEGGSTDTQYF TGTGCCAGCAGCTTAGAAGGGGGGAGCACAGATACGCAGTATTTT
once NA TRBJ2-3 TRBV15 CATSRERSFFNPDTQYF TGTGCCACCAGCAGAGAACGGTCCTTCTTCAACCCAGATACGCAGTATTTT
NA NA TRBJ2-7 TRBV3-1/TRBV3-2 CASSQDPVGLSYEQYF TGTGCCAGCAGCCAAGATCCGGTGGGCTTGTCCTACGAGCAGTACTTC
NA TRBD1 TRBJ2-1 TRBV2 CASSPGDRREQFF TGTGCCAGCAGTCCCGGGGACAGGCGAGAGCAGTTCTTC
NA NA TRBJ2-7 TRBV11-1 CASSPTRGQAEQYF TGTGCCAGCAGCCCCACGAGAGGGCAGGCCGAGCAGTACTTC
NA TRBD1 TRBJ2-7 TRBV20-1 CSASTRDRYYEQYF TGCAGTGCTAGTACCCGGGACAGATACTACGAGCAGTACTTC
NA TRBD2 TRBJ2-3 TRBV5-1 CASSYSGSTDTQYF TGCGCCAGCAGCTATAGCGGGAGCACAGATACGCAGTATTTT
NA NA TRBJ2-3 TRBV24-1 CATSDSPRQGLYTDTQYF TGTGCCACCAGTGATTCTCCTCGGCAGGGCCTCTACACAGATACGCAGTATTTT
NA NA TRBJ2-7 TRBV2 CASNTGVDEQYF TGTGCCAGCAATACGGGGGTTGACGAGCAGTACTTC
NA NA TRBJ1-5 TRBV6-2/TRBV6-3 CASSYFGGSQPQHF TGTGCCAGCAGTTATTTCGGGGGAAGTCAGCCCCAGCATTTT
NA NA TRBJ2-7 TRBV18 CASSPPANRDEQYF TGTGCCAGCTCACCACCCGCAAATCGGGACGAGCAGTACTTC
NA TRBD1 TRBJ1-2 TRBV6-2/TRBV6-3 CASSYSGQKTAYTF TGTGCCAGCAGTTACTCGGGACAGAAGACAGCCTACACCTTC
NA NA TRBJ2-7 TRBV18 CASSPDTGGGGLSLREQYF TGTGCCAGCTCACCGGACACGGGGGGCGGGGGTCTTTCCCTACGGGAGCAGTACTTC
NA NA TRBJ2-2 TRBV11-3 CASSLTSTGELFF TGTGCCAGCAGCTTAACTAGCACCGGGGAGCTGTTTTTT
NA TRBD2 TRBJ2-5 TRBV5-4 CASSGEVAGVGTQYF TGTGCCAGCAGCGGGGAGGTAGCGGGGGTGGGGACCCAGTACTTC
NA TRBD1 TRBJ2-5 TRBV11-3 CASSLAGGMGETQYF TGTGCCAGCAGCTTAGCAGGGGGCATGGGAGAGACCCAGTACTTC
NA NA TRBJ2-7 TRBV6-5 CASSYSEEAYEQYF TGTGCCAGCAGTTACTCCGAGGAAGCCTACGAGCAGTACTTC
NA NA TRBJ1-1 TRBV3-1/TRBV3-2 CASSPRPDPEAFF TGTGCCAGCAGCCCCCGACCCGACCCTGAAGCTTTCTTT
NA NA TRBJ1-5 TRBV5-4 CASSPDRNQPQHF TGTGCCAGCAGCCCCGACAGGAATCAGCCCCAGCATTTT
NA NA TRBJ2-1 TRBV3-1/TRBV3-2 CASSPRVSGHNEQFF TGTGCCAGCAGCCCACGGGTCAGCGGGCACAATGAGCAGTTCTTC
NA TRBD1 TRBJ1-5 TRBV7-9 CASSQTGLGGQPQHF TGTGCCAGCAGCCAGACAGGGTTGGGAGGACAGCCCCAGCATTTT
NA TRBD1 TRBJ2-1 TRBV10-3 CAISNDRGRYNEQFF TGTGCCATCAGTAACGACAGGGGAAGGTACAATGAGCAGTTCTTC
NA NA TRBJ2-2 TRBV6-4 CASSAGHGETGELFF TGTGCCAGCAGTGCGGGACACGGGGAAACCGGGGAGCTGTTTTTT
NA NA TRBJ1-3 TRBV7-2 CASSSTGTPNSGNTIYF TGTGCCAGCAGCTCAACCGGGACACCAAACTCTGGAAACACCATATATTTT
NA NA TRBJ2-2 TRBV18 CASSPVDSGTGELFF TGTGCCAGCTCACCTGTTGACAGTGGTACCGGGGAGCTGTTTTTT
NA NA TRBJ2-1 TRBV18 CASSPPRTVYNEQFF TGTGCCAGCTCACCTCCTCGGACTGTCTACAATGAGCAGTTCTTC